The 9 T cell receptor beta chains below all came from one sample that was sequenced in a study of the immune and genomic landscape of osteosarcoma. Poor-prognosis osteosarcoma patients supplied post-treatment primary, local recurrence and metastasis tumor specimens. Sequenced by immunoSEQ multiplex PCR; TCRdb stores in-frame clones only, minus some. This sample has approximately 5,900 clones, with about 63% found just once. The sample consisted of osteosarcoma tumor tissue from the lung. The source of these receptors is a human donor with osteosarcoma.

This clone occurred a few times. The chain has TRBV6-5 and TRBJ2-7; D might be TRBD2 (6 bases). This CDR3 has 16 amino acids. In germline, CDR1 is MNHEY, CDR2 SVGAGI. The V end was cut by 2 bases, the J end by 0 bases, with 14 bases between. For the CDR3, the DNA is TGTGCCAGCAGTTACGCCAGTGGGGGGAGCTCCTACGAGCAGTACTTC. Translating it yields CASSYASGGSSYEQYF.

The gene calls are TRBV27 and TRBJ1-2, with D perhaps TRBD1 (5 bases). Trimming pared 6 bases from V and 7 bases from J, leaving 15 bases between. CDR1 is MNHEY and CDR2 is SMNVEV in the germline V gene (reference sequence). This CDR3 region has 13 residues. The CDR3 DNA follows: TGTGCCAGCAGCCTGCAGGGTACGGCTGGCTACACCTTC. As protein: CASSLQGTAGYTF.

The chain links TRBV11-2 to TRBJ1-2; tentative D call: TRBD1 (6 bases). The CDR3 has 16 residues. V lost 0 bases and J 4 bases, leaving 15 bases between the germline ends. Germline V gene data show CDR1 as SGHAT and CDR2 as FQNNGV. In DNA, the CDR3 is TGTGCCAGCAGCTTAGATAGCGGAACAGGGAGCTATGGCTACACCTTC. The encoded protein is CASSLDSGTGSYGYTF.

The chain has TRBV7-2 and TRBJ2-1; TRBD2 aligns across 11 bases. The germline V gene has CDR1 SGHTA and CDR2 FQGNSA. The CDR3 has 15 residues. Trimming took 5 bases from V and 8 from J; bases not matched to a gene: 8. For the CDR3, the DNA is TGTGCCAGCAGCCAACGACTAGCGGGAAGGGATGAGCAGTTCTTC. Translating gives CASSQRLAGRDEQFF.

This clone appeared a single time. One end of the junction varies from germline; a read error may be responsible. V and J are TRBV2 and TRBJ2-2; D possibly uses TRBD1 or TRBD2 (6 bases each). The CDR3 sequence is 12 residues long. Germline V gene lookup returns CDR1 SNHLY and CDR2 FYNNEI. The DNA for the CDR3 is TGTGCCAGCAGTGAGGGGAAGGGGGGGCTGTTTTTT. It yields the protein CASSEGKGGLFF.

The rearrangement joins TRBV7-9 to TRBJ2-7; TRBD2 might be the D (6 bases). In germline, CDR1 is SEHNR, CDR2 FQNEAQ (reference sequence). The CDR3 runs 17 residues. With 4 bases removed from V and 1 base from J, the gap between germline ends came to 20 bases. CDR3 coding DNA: TGTGCCAGCAGCTCCACCCCTCCTGGGACTCTTTCCTACGAGCAGTACTTC. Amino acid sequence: CASSSTPPGTLSYEQYF.

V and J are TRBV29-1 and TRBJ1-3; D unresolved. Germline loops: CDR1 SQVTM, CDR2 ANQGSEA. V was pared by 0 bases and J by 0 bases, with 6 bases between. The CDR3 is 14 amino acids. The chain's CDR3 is CSVEEGSSGNTIYF. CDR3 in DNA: TGCAGCGTTGAAGAGGGGAGCTCTGGAAACACCATATATTTT. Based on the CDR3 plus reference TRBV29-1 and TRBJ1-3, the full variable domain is SAVISQKPSRDICQRGTSLTIQCQVDSQVTMMFWYRQQPGQSLTLIATANQGSEATYESGFVIDKFPISRPNLTFSTLTVSNMSPEDSSIYLCSVEEGSSGNTIYFGEGSWLTVV.

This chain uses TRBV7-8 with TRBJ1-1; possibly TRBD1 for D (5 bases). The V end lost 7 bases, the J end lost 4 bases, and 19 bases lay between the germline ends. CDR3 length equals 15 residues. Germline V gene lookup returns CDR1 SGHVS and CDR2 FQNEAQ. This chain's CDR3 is CASTLGRGRGTEAFF. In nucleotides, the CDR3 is TGTGCCAGCACCTTGGGGCGGGGTCGGGGCACTGAAGCTTTCTTT.

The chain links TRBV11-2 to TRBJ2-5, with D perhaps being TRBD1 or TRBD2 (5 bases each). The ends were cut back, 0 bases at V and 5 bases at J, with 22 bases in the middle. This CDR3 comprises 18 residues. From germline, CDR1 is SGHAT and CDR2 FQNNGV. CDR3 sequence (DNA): TGTGCCAGCAGCTTAGATTGGATCGGGGACCCTTTGAGGGAGACCCAGTACTTC. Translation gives CASSLDWIGDPLRETQYF.